This T cell receptor beta chain was recovered during a study of blood T cell repertoires in COVID-19. Unmatched junction bases numbered 8, after V lost 4 bases and J lost 2 bases. Germline V gene data show CDR1 as SGHVS and CDR2 as FQNEAQ. This CDR3 comprises 15 residues. Profiled with immunoSEQ multiplex PCR; TCRdb holds only in-frame clones, not every one. The sample lists 90,000 or so clones; around 88% were seen once. What was sequenced was peripheral blood. The chain links TRBV7-8 to TRBJ2-7, with 7 bases aligning to TRBD1. This TCR was sampled from a woman aged 55-70 years with COVID-19, enrolled during active disease. The DNA of the CDR3 is TGTGCCAGCAGCTCAAGGACAGGTCCAGCCTACGAGCAGTACTTC. Amino acid sequence: CASSSRTGPAYEQYF.